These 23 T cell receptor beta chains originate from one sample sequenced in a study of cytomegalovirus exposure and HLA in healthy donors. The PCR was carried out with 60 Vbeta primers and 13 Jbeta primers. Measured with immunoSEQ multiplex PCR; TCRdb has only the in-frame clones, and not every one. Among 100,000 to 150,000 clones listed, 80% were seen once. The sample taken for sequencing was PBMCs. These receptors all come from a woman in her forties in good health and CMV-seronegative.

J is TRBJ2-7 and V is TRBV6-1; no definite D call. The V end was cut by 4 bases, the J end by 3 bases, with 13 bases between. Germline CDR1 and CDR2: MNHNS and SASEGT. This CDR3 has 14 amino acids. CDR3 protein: CASSAVPIIYEQYF. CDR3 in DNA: TGTGCCAGCAGTGCGGTCCCGATCATCTACGAGCAGTACTTC.

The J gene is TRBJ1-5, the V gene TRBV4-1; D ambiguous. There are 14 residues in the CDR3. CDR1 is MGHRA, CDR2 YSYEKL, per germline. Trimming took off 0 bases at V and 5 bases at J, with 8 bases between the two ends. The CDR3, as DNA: TGCGCCAGCAGCCAAGAATTTGGCCATCAGCCCCAGCATTTT. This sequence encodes CASSQEFGHQPQHF.

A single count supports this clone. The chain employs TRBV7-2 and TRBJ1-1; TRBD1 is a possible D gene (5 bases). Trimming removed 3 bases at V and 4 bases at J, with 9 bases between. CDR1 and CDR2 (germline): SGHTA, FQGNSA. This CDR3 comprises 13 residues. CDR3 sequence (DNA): TGTGCCAGCAGCTTCGGGGGGAGCACTGAAGCTTTCTTT. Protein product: CASSFGGSTEAFF.

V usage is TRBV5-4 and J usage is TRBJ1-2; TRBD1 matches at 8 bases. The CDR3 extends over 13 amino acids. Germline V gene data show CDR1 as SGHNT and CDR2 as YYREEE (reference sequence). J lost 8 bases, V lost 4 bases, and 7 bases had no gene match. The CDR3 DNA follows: TGTGCCAGCAGCACCCCGACAGGGGACGGCTACACCTTC. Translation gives CASSTPTGDGYTF.

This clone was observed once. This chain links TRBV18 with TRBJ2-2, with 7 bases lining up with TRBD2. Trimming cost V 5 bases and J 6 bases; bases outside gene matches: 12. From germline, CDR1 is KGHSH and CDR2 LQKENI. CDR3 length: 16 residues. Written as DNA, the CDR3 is TGTGCCAGCTCAGGGGGGGGATTGAGCCCGGCCGGGGAGCTGTTTTTT. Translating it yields CASSGGGLSPAGELFF.

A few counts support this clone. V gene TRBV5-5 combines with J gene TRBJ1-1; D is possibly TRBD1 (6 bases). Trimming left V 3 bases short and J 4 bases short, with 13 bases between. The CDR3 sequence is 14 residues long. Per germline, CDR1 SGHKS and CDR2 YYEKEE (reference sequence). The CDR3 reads CASSSQQGPTEAFF. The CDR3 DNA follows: TGTGCCAGCAGCTCACAACAGGGTCCCACTGAAGCTTTCTTT.

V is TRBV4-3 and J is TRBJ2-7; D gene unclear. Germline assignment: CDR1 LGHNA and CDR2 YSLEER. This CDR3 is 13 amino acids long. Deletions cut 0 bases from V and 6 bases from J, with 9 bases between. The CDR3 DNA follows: TGCGCCAGCAGCCAAGATCGGAGTGGCGAGCAGTACTTC. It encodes CASSQDRSGEQYF.

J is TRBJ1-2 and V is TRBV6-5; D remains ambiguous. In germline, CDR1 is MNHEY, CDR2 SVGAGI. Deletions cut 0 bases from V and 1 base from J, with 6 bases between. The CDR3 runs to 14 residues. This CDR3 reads CASSYSRVNYGYTF. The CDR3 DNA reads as TGTGCCAGCAGTTACTCGAGGGTTAACTATGGCTACACCTTC.

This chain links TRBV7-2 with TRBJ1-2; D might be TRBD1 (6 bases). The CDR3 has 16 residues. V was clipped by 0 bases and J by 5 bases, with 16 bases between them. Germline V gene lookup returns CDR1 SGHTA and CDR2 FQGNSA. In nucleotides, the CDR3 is TGTGCCAGCAGCTTAGCGCCGGGGGGCCAAGGATATGGCTACACCTTC. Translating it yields CASSLAPGGQGYGYTF.

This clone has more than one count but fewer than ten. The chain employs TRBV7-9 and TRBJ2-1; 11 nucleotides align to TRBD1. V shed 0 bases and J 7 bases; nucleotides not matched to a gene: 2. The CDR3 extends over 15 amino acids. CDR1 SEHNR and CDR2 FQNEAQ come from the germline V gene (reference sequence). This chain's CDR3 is CASSLAGQGGNEQFF. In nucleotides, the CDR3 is TGTGCCAGCAGCTTAGCGGGACAGGGGGGGAATGAGCAGTTCTTC.

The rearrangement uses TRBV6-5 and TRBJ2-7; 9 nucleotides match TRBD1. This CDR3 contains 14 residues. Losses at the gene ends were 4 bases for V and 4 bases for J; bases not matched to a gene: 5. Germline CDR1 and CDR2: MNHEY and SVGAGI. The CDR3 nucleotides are TGTGCCAGCAGTTGGGACAGGGATGGTTACGAGCAGTACTTC. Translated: CASSWDRDGYEQYF.

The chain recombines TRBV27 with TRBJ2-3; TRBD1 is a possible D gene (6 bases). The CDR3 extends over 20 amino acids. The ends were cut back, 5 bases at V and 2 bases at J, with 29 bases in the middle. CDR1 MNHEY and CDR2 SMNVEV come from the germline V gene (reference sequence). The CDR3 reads CASSRETGTPISILTDTQYF. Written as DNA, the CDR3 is TGTGCCAGCAGTCGGGAAACCGGGACACCAATCAGTATACTCACAGATACGCAGTATTTT.

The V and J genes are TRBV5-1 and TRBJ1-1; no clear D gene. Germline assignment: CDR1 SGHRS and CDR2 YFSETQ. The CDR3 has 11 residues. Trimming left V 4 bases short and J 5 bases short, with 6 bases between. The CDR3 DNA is TGCGCCAGCAGCGTCGGGACTGAAGCTTTCTTT. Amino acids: CASSVGTEAFF.

CDR3 nucleotide sequence: TGTGCCAGCACCCCCCGACTGGAGGGGAGAGGCTACACCTTC. Encoded protein: CASTPRLEGRGYTF. The rearrangement joins TRBV7-2 to TRBJ1-2; D is possibly TRBD1 (5 bases). CDR1 is SGHTA and CDR2 is FQGNSA in the germline V gene. Trimming took 7 bases from V and 8 from J, leaving 20 bases between them. The CDR3 totals 14 residues.

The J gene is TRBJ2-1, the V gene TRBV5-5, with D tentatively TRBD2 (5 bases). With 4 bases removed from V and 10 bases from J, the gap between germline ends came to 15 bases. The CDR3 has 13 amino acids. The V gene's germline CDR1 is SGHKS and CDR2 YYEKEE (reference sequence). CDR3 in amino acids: CASSTTLAPEQFF. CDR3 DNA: TGTGCCAGCAGCACTACGCTAGCACCAGAGCAGTTCTTC.

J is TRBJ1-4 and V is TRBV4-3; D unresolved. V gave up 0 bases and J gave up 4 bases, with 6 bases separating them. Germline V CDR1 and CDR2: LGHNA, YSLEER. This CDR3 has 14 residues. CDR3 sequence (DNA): TGCGCCAGCAGCCAAGATGCGGATAATGAAAAACTGTTTTTT. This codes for CASSQDADNEKLFF.

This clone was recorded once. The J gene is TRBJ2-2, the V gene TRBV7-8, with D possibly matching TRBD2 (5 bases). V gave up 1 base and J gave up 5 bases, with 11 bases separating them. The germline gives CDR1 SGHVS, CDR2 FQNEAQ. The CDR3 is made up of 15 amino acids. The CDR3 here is CASSLVGDPTGELFF. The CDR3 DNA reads TGTGCCAGCAGCTTAGTGGGAGACCCAACCGGGGAGCTGTTTTTT.

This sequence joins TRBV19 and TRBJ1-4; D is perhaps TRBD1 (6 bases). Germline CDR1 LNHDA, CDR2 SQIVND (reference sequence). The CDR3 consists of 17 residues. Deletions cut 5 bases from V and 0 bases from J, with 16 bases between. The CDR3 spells CASSVQEGHATNEKLFF. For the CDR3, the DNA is TGTGCCAGTAGTGTCCAAGAGGGACACGCAACTAATGAAAAACTGTTTTTT.

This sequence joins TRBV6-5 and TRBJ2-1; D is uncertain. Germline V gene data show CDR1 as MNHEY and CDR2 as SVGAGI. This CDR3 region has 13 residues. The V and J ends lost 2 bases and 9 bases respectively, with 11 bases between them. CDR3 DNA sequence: TGTGCCAGCAGTTACCAAGCCATTGGTGAGCAGTTCTTC. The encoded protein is CASSYQAIGEQFF.

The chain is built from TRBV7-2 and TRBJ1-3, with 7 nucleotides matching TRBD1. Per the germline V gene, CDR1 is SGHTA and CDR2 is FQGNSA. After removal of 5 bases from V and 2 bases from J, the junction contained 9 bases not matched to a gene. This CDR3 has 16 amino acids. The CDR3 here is CASSNSGGVTGNTIYF. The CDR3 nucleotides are TGTGCCAGCAGCAATTCAGGGGGAGTTACTGGAAACACCATATATTTT.

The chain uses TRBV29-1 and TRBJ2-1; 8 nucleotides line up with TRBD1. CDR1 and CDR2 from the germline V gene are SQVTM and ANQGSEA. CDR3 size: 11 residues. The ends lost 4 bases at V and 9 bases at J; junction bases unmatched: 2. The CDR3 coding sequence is TGCAGCGTTGTCGGGACAGGTGAGCAGTTCTTC. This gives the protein CSVVGTGEQFF.

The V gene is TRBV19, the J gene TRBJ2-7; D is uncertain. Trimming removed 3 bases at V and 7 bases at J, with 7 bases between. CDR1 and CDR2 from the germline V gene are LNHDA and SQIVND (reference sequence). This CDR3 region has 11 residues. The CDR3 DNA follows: TGTGCCAGTAGTATTGACAAAGAGCAGTACTTC. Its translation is CASSIDKEQYF.

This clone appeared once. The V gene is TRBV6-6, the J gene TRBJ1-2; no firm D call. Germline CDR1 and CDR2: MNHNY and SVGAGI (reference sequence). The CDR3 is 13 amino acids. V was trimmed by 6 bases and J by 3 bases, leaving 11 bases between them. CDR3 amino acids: CASRIGIHYGYTF. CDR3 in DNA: TGTGCCAGCAGGATCGGGATCCACTATGGCTACACCTTC.